The TCR beta chain under discussion was sequenced for a study of control samples from healthy donors and cancer patients. CDR1 and CDR2 from the germline V gene are SQVTM and ANQGSEA. The CDR3 runs 13 residues. Trimming left V 3 bases short and J 0 bases short, with 8 bases between. The assay was immunoSEQ multiplex PCR, and TCRdb's table has in-frame clones only and misses some. The sample yields some 150,000 clones, over 90% seen once. Sample: PBMCs. The chain joins TRBV29-1 to TRBJ1-1; tentatively, D is TRBD1 (6 bases). The TCR comes from a man aged 60 to 69 with colorectal cancer. This chain's CDR3 is CSVEDSLNTEAFF. As DNA, the CDR3 is TGCAGCGTTGAGGACAGCCTGAACACTGAAGCTTTCTTT.